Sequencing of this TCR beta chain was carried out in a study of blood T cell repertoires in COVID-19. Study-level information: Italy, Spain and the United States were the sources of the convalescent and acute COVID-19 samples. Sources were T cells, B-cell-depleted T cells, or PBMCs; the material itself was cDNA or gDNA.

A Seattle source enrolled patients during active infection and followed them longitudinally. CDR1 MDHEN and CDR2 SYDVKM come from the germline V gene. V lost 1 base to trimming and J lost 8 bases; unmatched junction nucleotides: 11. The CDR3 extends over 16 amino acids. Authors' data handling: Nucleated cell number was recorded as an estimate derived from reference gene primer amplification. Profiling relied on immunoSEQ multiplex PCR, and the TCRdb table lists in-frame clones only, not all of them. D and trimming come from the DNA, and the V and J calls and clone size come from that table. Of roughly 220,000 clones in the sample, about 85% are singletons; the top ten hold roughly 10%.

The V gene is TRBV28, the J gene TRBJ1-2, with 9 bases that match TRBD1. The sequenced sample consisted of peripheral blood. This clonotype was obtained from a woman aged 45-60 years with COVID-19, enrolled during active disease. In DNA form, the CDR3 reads TGTGCCAGCAGTTTATTAACAGGGGGCGCGAGTGAGGGCTACACCTTC. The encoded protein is CASSLLTGGASEGYTF.